These 27 T cell receptor beta chains were all obtained from the same sample, sequenced in a study of CD4 T cells in relation to SARS-CoV-2 and coronaviruses. Libraries were prepared by immunoSEQ multiplex PCR; TCRdb keeps only in-frame clonotypes and omits some of them. This table has about 56,000 clones, just over 90% appearing once. Sequencing was carried out using naive CD4+ T cells from PBMCs. The subset is: naive CD4+ T cells isolated by negative enrichment. All receptors derive from an adult with COVID-19.

This chain joins TRBV2 and TRBJ1-1, with 12 positions matching TRBD1. The germline gives CDR1 SNHLY, CDR2 FYNNEI. The CDR3 covers 17 residues. After removal of 6 bases from V and 3 bases from J, the junction contained 11 bases not matched to a gene. In DNA, the CDR3 is TGTGCCAGCAGGGTCCGGGACAGGGGGCGATGGGACACTGAAGCTTTCTTT. Protein product: CASRVRDRGRWDTEAFF.

The chain joins TRBV5-4 to TRBJ1-1; TRBD1 might be the D (5 bases). The CDR3 is made up of 18 amino acids. V gave up 2 bases and J gave up 2 bases, with 22 bases separating them. Germline V gene lookup returns CDR1 SGHNT and CDR2 YYREEE (reference sequence). The CDR3 sequence is CASSFSTRVRQSNTEAFF. CDR3 sequence (DNA): TGTGCCAGCAGCTTCTCTACCAGGGTGCGTCAGTCAAACACTGAAGCTTTCTTT.

CDR3 bases: TGTGCCAGTACCTTGACGGGTGCAACTAATGAAAAACTGTTTTTT. Its translation is CASTLTGATNEKLFF. The V gene is TRBV19, the J gene TRBJ1-4; D gene unclear. The length of the CDR3 is 15 residues. Between the trimmed V and J ends, which lost 7 bases and 0 bases, there was a span of 12 bases. Germline CDR1 reads LNHDA; CDR2 reads SQIVND (reference sequence).

V is TRBV3-1 (or the pseudogene TRBV3-2) and J is TRBJ1-5, with D possibly being TRBD1 (6 bases). Germline values: CDR1 LGHDT, CDR2 YNNKEL (reference sequence). CDR3 length: 17 amino acids. Deletions cut 6 bases from V and 6 bases from J, with 24 bases between. The CDR3 region is CASRTGQKTSLGQPQHF. In DNA, the CDR3 is TGTGCCAGCAGGACTGGACAGAAGACTTCCCTGGGTCAGCCCCAGCATTTT.

This clone was counted between two and nine times. The chain links TRBV7-3 to TRBJ2-1, with TRBD2 identical over 11 bases. V gave up 0 bases and J gave up 8 bases; unmatched junction bases: 9. This CDR3 region has 17 residues. Germline values: CDR1 SGHTA, CDR2 FQGTGA. CDR3 sequence: CASSLTWVAGGPHEQFF. In DNA form, the CDR3 reads TGTGCCAGCAGCTTAACGTGGGTAGCGGGAGGGCCCCATGAGCAGTTCTTC. The full variable domain, its missing parts supplied by reference TRBV7-3 and TRBJ2-1, is GAGVSQTPSNKVTEKGKYVELRCDPISGHTALYWYRQSLGQGPEFLIYFQGTGAADDSGLPNDRFFAVRPEGSVSTLKIQRTERGDSAVYLCASSLTWVAGGPHEQFFGPGTRLTVL.

The chain uses TRBV7-3 and TRBJ2-3; D is ambiguous. The germline V gene has CDR1 SGHTA and CDR2 FQGTGA. The length of the CDR3 is 14 residues. The V end lost 1 base, the J end lost 0 bases, and 5 bases lay between the germline ends. In nucleotides, the CDR3 is TGTGCCAGCAGCTTAAGCCCTAGCACAGATACGCAGTATTTT. It specifies CASSLSPSTDTQYF.

This clone was detected only once. The chain employs TRBV2 and TRBJ1-1, with 9 bases aligning to TRBD1. Germline lookup yields CDR1 SNHLY and CDR2 FYNNEI. This CDR3 is built from 17 residues. The trim removed 4 bases at V and 1 base at J, leaving 10 bases unmatched. The CDR3 spells CASSARLRDRENTEAFF. The CDR3 coding sequence is TGTGCCAGCAGTGCGAGACTCCGGGACAGGGAGAACACTGAAGCTTTCTTT.

The chain uses TRBV6-1 and TRBJ2-3; 8 bases align to TRBD2. V was clipped by 2 bases and J by 4 bases; unmatched bases: 11. The CDR3 sequence is 17 residues long. Per germline, CDR1 MNHNS and CDR2 SASEGT. In DNA form, the CDR3 reads TGTGCCAGCAGTGAACTCCCAACGGGAGGGCCAGCAGATACGCAGTATTTT. Protein product: CASSELPTGGPADTQYF.

J is TRBJ1-1 and V is TRBV19, with D maybe TRBD1 (6 bases). Germline CDR1 reads LNHDA; CDR2 reads SQIVND (reference sequence). V was trimmed by 5 bases and J by 0 bases, leaving 10 bases between them. The CDR3 loop spans 14 amino acids. CDR3 nucleotides: TGTGCCAGTAGTGTACACAGGGTGAACACTGAAGCTTTCTTT. Encoded protein: CASSVHRVNTEAFF. The full variable domain, in which reference TRBV19 and TRBJ1-1 provide the parts outside the CDR3, is DGGITQSPKYLFRKEGQNVTLSCEQNLNHDAMYWYRQDPGQGLRLIYYSQIVNDFQKGDIAEGYSVSREKKESFPLTVTSAQKNPTAFYLCASSVHRVNTEAFFGQGTRLTVV.

The gene calls are TRBV14 and TRBJ2-3; D not resolved. Trimming stripped 1 base from V and 0 bases from J, with 14 bases between. From germline, CDR1 is SGHDN and CDR2 FVKESK. The CDR3 has 17 residues. The CDR3 nucleotides are TGTGCCAGCAGCCAAGCCGGTTTGGGATTGAGCACAGATACGCAGTATTTT. Residues: CASSQAGLGLSTDTQYF. The full variable domain, completed using reference TRBV14 and TRBJ2-3, is EAGVTQFPSHSVIEKGQTVTLRCDPISGHDNLYWYRRVMGKEIKFLLHFVKESKQDESGMPNNRFLAERTGGTYSTLKVQPAELEDSGVYFCASSQAGLGLSTDTQYFGPGTRLTVL.

This rearrangement joins TRBV5-6 to TRBJ2-1, with D uncertain. This CDR3 spans 16 amino acids. Trimming left V 1 base short and J 6 bases short, with 17 bases between. Germline loops: CDR1 SGHDT, CDR2 YYEEEE. The CDR3 loop reads CASSLTTGILRNEQFF. DNA of the CDR3: TGTGCCAGCAGCTTGACAACGGGCATACTCCGCAATGAGCAGTTCTTC.

The chain joins TRBV11-2 to TRBJ1-1; D unclear. The CDR3 sequence is 12 residues long. V gave up 3 bases and J gave up 8 bases, with 10 bases separating them. The V gene's germline CDR1 is SGHAT and CDR2 FQNNGV. The CDR3 protein is CASSFRGVEAFF. In nucleotides, the CDR3 is TGTGCCAGCAGCTTTCGGGGAGTAGAAGCTTTCTTT.

CDR3 sequence (DNA): TGTGCCAGCAGCCGGCAGCGCGGGTTAAGGGAGACCCAGTACTTC. Protein product: CASSRQRGLRETQYF. V and J are TRBV7-2 and TRBJ2-5, with a weak D call TRBD2 (5 bases). This CDR3 spans 15 amino acids. Germline CDR1 reads SGHTA; CDR2 reads FQGNSA. V was clipped by 5 bases and J by 5 bases, with 18 bases between them.

V is TRBV30 and J is TRBJ2-7; TRBD2 might be the D (6 bases). The CDR3 totals 14 residues. Germline CDR1 reads GTSNPN; CDR2 reads SVGIG (reference sequence). Trimming shortened V by 5 bases and J by 0 bases, and 14 bases separated the two germline ends. The CDR3 nucleotides are TGTGCCTGGGGGGTTGGGGGGAGCTCCTACGAGCAGTACTTC. Amino acids: CAWGVGGSSYEQYF.

The sample holds one count of this clone. The chain links TRBV10-3 to TRBJ1-5; TRBD1 matches 9 bases. This CDR3 has 14 residues. Germline V CDR1 and CDR2: ENHRY, SYGVKD. Trimming took 10 bases from V and 2 from J; bases not matched to a gene: 6. For the CDR3, the DNA is TGTGCCACGGGACAGGGCGTTGGCAATCAGCCCCAGCATTTT. The encoded protein is CATGQGVGNQPQHF.

The chain joins TRBV6-5 to TRBJ2-1; a weak D match, TRBD2 (6 bases). Germline assignment: CDR1 MNHEY and CDR2 SVGAGI. The CDR3 is made up of 13 amino acids. V gave up 5 bases and J gave up 5 bases, with 10 bases separating them. CDR3 sequence: CASSRGTDNEQFF. In nucleotides, the CDR3 is TGTGCCAGCAGTCGAGGGACTGACAATGAGCAGTTCTTC.

V and J are TRBV30 and TRBJ2-7; TRBD1 aligns across 10 bases. Germline V gene lookup returns CDR1 GTSNPN and CDR2 SVGIG (reference sequence). V lost 3 bases to trimming and J lost 3 bases; unmatched junction nucleotides: 5. The CDR3 extends over 14 amino acids. The CDR3 sequence is CAWSRQGADYEQYF. CDR3 coding DNA: TGTGCCTGGAGCAGACAGGGGGCAGACTACGAGCAGTACTTC.

V usage is TRBV7-8 and J usage is TRBJ2-5; TRBD2 matches at 8 bases. Germline-derived CDR1 and CDR2 are SGHVS and FQNEAQ. J was trimmed by 8 bases and V by 1 base; bases with no gene match: 15. The CDR3 is made up of 17 amino acids. The CDR3 spells CASSLDRRGAGPGTQYF. CDR3 DNA sequence: TGTGCCAGCAGCTTAGACCGGCGGGGGGCTGGACCGGGCACCCAGTACTTC.

V is TRBV4-1 and J is TRBJ2-5; TRBD2 aligns across 10 bases. Trimming removed 2 bases from V and 5 bases from J; junction bases left unmatched: 11. Germline V gene data show CDR1 as MGHRA and CDR2 as YSYEKL. The length of the CDR3 is 17 residues. The CDR3: CASSQPLAGVGRETQYF. CDR3 nucleotides: TGCGCCAGCAGCCAACCGCTAGCGGGAGTGGGTCGGGAGACCCAGTACTTC.

The CDR3 here is CASSREGRSNEKLFF. In DNA, the CDR3 is TGTGCCAGCAGCCGCGAGGGACGGAGTAATGAAAAACTGTTTTTT. V is TRBV11-2 and J is TRBJ1-4; a weak D match, TRBD1 (5 bases). CDR3 length: 15 amino acids. V dropped 5 bases and J dropped 4 bases, with 14 bases sitting between them. Germline V gene data show CDR1 as SGHAT and CDR2 as FQNNGV.

V and J are TRBV12-3 or TRBV12-4 and TRBJ1-2; D is possibly TRBD1 (6 bases). The CDR3 contains 13 residues. The V and J ends lost 0 bases and 8 bases respectively, with 10 bases between them. CDR3 in DNA: TGTGCCAGCAGTTTAGCCGGGGGGCAAGGCTACACCTTC. It codes for CASSLAGGQGYTF.

V usage is TRBV3-1 (or the pseudogene TRBV3-2) and J usage is TRBJ1-2, with 7 bases that match TRBD1. The CDR3 is made up of 16 amino acids. V shed 1 base and J 4 bases; nucleotides not matched to a gene: 9. Germline CDR1 LGHDT, CDR2 YNNKEL (reference sequence). CDR3 region: CASSQGHGTASYGYTF. The CDR3 DNA follows: TGTGCCAGCAGCCAAGGTCACGGGACAGCCTCCTATGGCTACACCTTC.

The V call is TRBV10-2, the J call TRBJ2-1, with D hard to call. Trimming left V 6 bases short and J 9 bases short, with 15 bases between. Germline V gene data show CDR1 as WSHSY and CDR2 as SAAADI. This CDR3 spans 13 amino acids. The CDR3 loop is CASRETGASEQFF. The CDR3 DNA follows: TGCGCCAGCAGGGAGACCGGCGCGAGTGAGCAGTTCTTC.

The chain is built from TRBV12-2 and TRBJ1-6. TRBV12-2 is a documented pseudogene. CDR3 length: 20 amino acids. This CDR3 is CASRFIFLVGGVPYNSPLHF. DNA for the CDR3: TGTGCAAGTCGCTTTATTTTTCTGGTGGGGGGAGTCCCCTATAATTCACCCCTCCACTTT.

This chain uses TRBV5-4 with TRBJ2-3; no clear D. This CDR3 spans 16 amino acids. Germline CDR1 SGHNT, CDR2 YYREEE (reference sequence). The V gene lost 0 bases and the J gene lost 1 base, with 12 bases spanning the gap. The CDR3 region is CASSLGPGAGTDTQYF. The CDR3 DNA follows: TGTGCCAGCAGCTTGGGACCTGGTGCGGGCACAGATACGCAGTATTTT.

The chain joins TRBV4-1 to TRBJ1-3; D might be TRBD1 (5 bases). Trimming stripped 3 bases from V and 2 bases from J, with 17 bases between. Germline values: CDR1 MGHRA, CDR2 YSYEKL. CDR3 length: 17 amino acids. In DNA form, the CDR3 reads TGCGCCAGCAGCCAGGGGCGGGTAAGGGGCGCTGGAAACACCATATATTTT. It yields the protein CASSQGRVRGAGNTIYF.

This chain connects TRBV6-2 or TRBV6-3 to TRBJ2-2; D remains unclear. CDR1 is MNHEY, CDR2 SVGEGT, per germline. CDR3 length: 16 amino acids. Trimming cost V 0 bases and J 1 base, with 9 bases left between them. In nucleotides, the CDR3 is TGTGCCAGCAGTTACTCGCTCCAGAAGAACACCGGGGAGCTGTTTTTT. Amino acid sequence: CASSYSLQKNTGELFF.